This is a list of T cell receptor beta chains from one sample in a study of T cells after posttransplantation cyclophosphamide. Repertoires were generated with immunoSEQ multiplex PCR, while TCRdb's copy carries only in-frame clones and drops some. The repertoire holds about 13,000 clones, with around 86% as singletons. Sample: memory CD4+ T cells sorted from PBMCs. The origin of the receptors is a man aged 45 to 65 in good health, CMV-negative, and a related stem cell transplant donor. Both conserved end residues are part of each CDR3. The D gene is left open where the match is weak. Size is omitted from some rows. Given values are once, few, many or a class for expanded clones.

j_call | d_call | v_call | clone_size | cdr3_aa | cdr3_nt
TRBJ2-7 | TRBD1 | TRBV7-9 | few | CASSRRDRLYEQYF | TGTGCCAGCAGCCGTCGGGACAGACTCTACGAGCAGTACTTC
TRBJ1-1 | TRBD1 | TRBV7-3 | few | CASSFGTGAEAFF | TGTGCCAGCAGCTTCGGGACAGGGGCTGAAGCTTTCTTT
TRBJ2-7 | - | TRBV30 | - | CAWSVGLVPYF | TGTGCCTGGAGTGTCGGGTTGGTCCCGTACTTC
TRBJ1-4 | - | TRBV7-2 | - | CASSSTGRGNEKLFF | TGTGCCAGCAGCTCTACAGGGAGGGGTAATGAAAAACTGTTTTTT
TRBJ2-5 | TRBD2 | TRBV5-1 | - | CASSSGTSGLAWETQYF | TGCGCCAGCAGCTCCGGGACTAGCGGGCTAGCCTGGGAGACCCAGTACTTC
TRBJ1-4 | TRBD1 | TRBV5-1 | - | CASKETGNEKLFF | TGCGCCTCAAAGGAGACAGGGAATGAAAAACTGTTTTTT
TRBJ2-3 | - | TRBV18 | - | CASSRLGDDTQYF | TGTGCCAGCTCACGGTTAGGGGATGATACGCAGTATTTT
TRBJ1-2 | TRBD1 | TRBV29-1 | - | CSAEKGQGSASYGYTF | TGCAGCGCTGAAAAAGGACAGGGGTCCGCGTCCTACGGCTACACCTTC
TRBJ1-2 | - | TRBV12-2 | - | CASRLETGGIYGYTF | TGTGCAAGTCGCTTAGAGACAGGGGGGATCTATGGCTACACCTTC
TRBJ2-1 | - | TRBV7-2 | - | CASSLRGLEQFF | TGTGCCAGCAGCTTGCGCGGTCTTGAGCAGTTCTTC
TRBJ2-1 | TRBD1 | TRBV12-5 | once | CASGLGQGEGEQFF | TGTGCTAGTGGTTTGGGACAGGGAGAGGGTGAGCAGTTCTTC
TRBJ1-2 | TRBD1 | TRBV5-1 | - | CASSLLQGEVYGYTF | TGCGCCAGCAGCTTACTACAGGGGGAGGTCTATGGCTACACCTTC
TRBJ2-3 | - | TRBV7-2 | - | CASSWGGITDTQYF | TGTGCCAGCAGCTGGGGCGGAATCACAGATACGCAGTATTTT
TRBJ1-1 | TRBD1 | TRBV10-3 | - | CAISERDREYGGTEAFF | TGTGCCATCAGTGAAAGGGACAGAGAATATGGGGGGACTGAAGCTTTCTTT
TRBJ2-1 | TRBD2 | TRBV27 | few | CASSVTSGGEQFF | TGTGCCAGCAGTGTAACTAGCGGGGGTGAGCAGTTCTTC
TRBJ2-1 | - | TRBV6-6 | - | CASSPQANSYNEQFF | TGTGCCAGCAGCCCTCAGGCTAACTCGTACAATGAGCAGTTCTTC
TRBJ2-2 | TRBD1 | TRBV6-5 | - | CATQDRANTGELFF | TGTGCCACCCAGGACAGGGCGAACACCGGGGAGCTGTTTTTT
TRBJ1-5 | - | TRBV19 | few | CASTGQGGFQPQHF | TGTGCCAGTACGGGGCAGGGAGGCTTCCAGCCCCAGCATTTT
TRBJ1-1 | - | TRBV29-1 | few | CSVTGGHAYTEAFF | TGCAGCGTGACTGGCGGCCATGCCTACACTGAAGCTTTCTTT
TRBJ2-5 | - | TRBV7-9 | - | CASSLGSGYKETQYF | TGTGCCAGCAGCTTAGGATCGGGATACAAAGAGACCCAGTACTTC
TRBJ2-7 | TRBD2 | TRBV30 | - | CAWKVGGGDEQYF | TGTGCCTGGAAGGTTGGGGGGGGAGACGAGCAGTACTTC
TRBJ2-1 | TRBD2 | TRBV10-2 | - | CASRGGLATYNEQFF | TGCGCCAGCAGGGGGGGACTAGCGACCTACAATGAGCAGTTCTTC
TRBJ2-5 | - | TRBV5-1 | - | CASSLQGGQETQYF | TGCGCCAGCAGCTTGCAGGGAGGCCAAGAGACCCAGTACTTC
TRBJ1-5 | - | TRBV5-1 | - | CASSLQPGPNQPQHF | TGCGCCAGCAGCTTGCAGCCAGGGCCCAATCAGCCCCAGCATTTT
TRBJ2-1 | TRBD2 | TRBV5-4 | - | CASRLAGGVYNEQFF | TGTGCCAGCAGGTTAGCGGGGGGGGTCTACAATGAGCAGTTCTTC
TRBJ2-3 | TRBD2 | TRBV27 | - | CASSFRLAGPLRTDTQYF | TGTGCCAGCAGTTTCAGACTAGCGGGCCCCCTCCGCACAGATACGCAGTATTTT
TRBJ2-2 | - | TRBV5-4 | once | CASSLGGNTGELFF | TGTGCCAGCAGCTTAGGAGGGAACACCGGGGAGCTGTTTTTT
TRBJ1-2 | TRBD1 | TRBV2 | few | CASSEASLQGGLNGYTF | TGTGCCAGCAGTGAAGCGTCCTTACAGGGGGGTCTAAATGGCTACACCTTC
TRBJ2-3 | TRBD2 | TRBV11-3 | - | CASSSLAGEADTQYF | TGTGCCAGCAGCTCCTTAGCGGGAGAAGCAGATACGCAGTATTTT
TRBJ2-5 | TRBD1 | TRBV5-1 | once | CASSLAPTGGGIETQYF | TGCGCCAGCAGCTTGGCCCCGACAGGGGGAGGGATCGAGACCCAGTACTTC
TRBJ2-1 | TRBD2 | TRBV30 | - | CAWSGVAGAGNEQFF | TGTGCCTGGAGTGGAGTAGCGGGAGCGGGGAATGAGCAGTTCTTC
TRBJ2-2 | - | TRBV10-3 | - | CAISDPRGRNTGELFF | TGTGCCATCAGTGACCCTAGGGGGAGAAACACCGGGGAGCTGTTTTTT
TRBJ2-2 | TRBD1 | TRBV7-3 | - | CASSQSGQGTGELFF | TGTGCCAGCAGCCAATCCGGACAGGGGACCGGGGAGCTGTTTTTT
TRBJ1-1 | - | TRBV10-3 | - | CAISEGQIPAIAFF | TGTGCCATCAGTGAAGGACAGATTCCGGCGATAGCTTTCTTT
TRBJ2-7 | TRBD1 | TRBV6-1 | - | CASIPGQGGYEQYF | TGTGCCAGCATTCCTGGACAGGGTGGCTACGAGCAGTACTTC
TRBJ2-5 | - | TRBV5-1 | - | CASSLASVGGATETQYF | TGCGCCAGCAGCTTGGCCTCTGTTGGAGGGGCGACGGAGACCCAGTACTTC
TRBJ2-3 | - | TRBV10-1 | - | CASSPDLWEGTDTQYF | TGCGCCAGCAGTCCCGACCTTTGGGAGGGCACAGATACGCAGTATTTT
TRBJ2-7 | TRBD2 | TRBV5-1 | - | CASSSWTSDSYEQYF | TGCGCCAGCAGCTCTTGGACTAGCGATTCCTACGAGCAGTACTTC
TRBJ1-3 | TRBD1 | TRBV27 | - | CASSCRQGSGNTIYF | TGTGCCAGCAGTTGCCGACAGGGATCTGGAAACACCATATATTTT
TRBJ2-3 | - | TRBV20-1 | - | CSAKGPNTQYF | TGCAGTGCTAAGGGGCCTAATACGCAGTATTTT
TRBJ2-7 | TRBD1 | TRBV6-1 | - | CASILRTGDREQYF | TGTGCCAGCATCCTTCGGACAGGGGATCGCGAGCAGTACTTC